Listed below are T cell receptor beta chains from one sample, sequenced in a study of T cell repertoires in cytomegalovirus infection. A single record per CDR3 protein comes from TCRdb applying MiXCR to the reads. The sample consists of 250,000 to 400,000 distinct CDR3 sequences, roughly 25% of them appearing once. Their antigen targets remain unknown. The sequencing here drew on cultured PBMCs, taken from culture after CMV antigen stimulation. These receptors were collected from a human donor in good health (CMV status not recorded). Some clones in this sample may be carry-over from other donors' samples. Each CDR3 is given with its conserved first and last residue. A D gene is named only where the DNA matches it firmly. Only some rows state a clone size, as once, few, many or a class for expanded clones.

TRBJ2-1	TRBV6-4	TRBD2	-	CASSESGTTHYNEQFF	TGTGCCAGCAGTGAAAGCGGGACCACCCACTACAATGAGCAGTTCTTC
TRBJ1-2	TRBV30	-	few	CAWTGDNYGYTF	TGTGCCTGGACTGGGGATAACTATGGCTACACCTTC
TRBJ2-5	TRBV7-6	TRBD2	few	CASSSGTGLAGGIETQYF	TGTGCCAGCAGCTCGGGAACGGGACTAGCGGGAGGAATAGAGACCCAGTACTTC
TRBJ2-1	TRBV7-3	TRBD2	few	CASSFSSGRGEQFF	TGTGCCAGCAGCTTCTCTAGCGGGAGAGGCGAGCAGTTCTTC
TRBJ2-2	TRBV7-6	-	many	CASSPTGVSTGELFF	TGTGCCAGCAGCCCCACGGGGGTTTCCACCGGGGAGCTGTTTTTT
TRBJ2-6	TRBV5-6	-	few	CASRESDYWGANVLTF	TGTGCCAGCAGGGAGTCTGATTATTGGGGGGCCAACGTCCTGACTTTC
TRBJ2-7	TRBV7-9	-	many	CASSLEVYEQYF	TGTGCCAGCAGCTTAGAGGTCTACGAGCAGTACTTC
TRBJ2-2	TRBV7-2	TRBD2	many	CASRRLAGVIDGELFF	TGTGCCAGCAGACGACTAGCGGGAGTAATAGACGGGGAGCTGTTTTTT
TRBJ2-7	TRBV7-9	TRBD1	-	CASSALQGPLFNEQYF	TGTGCCAGCAGCGCGTTACAGGGGCCCCTTTTTAACGAGCAGTACTTC
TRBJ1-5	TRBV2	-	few	CASSEARGNQPQHF	TGTGCCAGCAGTGAAGCGCGTGGGAACCAGCCCCAGCATTTT
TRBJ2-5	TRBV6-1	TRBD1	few	CATRKQGAETQYF	TGTGCCACCCGGAAACAGGGGGCAGAGACCCAGTACTTC
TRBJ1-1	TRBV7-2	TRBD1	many	CASSPDRGVSTEAFF	TGTGCCAGCAGCCCGGACAGGGGCGTGAGCACTGAAGCTTTCTTT
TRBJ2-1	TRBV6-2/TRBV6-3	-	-	CASSYSMGTEQFF	TGTGCCAGCAGTTACTCGATGGGGACTGAGCAGTTCTTC
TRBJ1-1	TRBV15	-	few	CATRTDNLMNTEAFF	TGTGCCACCAGGACGGACAACCTCATGAACACTGAAGCTTTCTTT
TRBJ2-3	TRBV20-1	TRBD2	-	CSASELAAARTDTQYF	TGCAGTGCTAGTGAACTAGCGGCCGCCAGGACAGATACGCAGTATTTT
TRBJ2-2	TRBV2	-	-	CASKGPNTGTGELFF	TGTGCCAGCAAGGGGCCAAATACTGGCACCGGGGAGCTGTTTTTT
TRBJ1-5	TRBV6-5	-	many	CASSYSGQGSNQPQHF	TGTGCCAGCAGTTACTCGGGCCAGGGGAGCAATCAGCCCCAGCATTTT
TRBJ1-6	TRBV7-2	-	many	CASSQGAEVYNSPLHF	TGTGCCAGCAGCCAAGGGGCCGAGGTATACAATTCACCCCTCCACTTT
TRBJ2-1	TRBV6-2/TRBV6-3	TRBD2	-	CASSYGHGTSGSPREQFF	TGTGCCAGCAGTTATGGCCATGGGACTAGCGGGAGTCCTCGTGAGCAGTTCTTC
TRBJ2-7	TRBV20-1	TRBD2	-	CSATTSGRYNEQYF	TGCAGTGCTACGACTAGCGGGAGGTATAACGAGCAGTACTTC
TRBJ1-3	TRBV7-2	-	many	CASSRRQARPGNTIYF	TGTGCCAGCAGCAGAAGACAGGCGCGCCCTGGAAACACCATATATTTT
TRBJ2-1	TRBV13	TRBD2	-	CASAYFAGVNEQFF	TGTGCCAGCGCGTACTTTGCGGGAGTGAATGAGCAGTTCTTC
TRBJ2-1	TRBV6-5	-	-	CASSYSLGPGAYNEQFF	TGTGCCAGCAGTTACTCCTTAGGGCCTGGGGCCTACAATGAGCAGTTCTTC
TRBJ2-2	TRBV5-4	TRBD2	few	CASSLPAGAAGELFF	TGTGCCAGCAGCTTACCAGCGGGAGCTGCCGGGGAGCTGTTTTTT
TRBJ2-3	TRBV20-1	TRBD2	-	CSATRGLALTDTQYF	TGCAGTGCTACCCGGGGACTAGCGCTGACAGATACGCAGTATTTT
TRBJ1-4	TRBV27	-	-	CASNDILGPPEKLFF	TGTGCCAGCAACGATATCCTGGGCCCCCCTGAAAAACTGTTTTTT
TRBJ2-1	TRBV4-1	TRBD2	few	CASSPGTSPDNEQFF	TGCGCCAGCAGTCCCGGGACTAGCCCGGACAATGAGCAGTTCTTC
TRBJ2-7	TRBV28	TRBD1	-	CASRGGGSYEQYF	TGTGCCAGCAGAGGGGGCGGCTCCTACGAGCAGTACTTC
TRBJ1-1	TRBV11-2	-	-	CASSVTGITEAFF	TGTGCCAGCAGCGTAACAGGGATCACTGAAGCTTTCTTT
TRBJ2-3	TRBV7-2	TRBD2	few	CASSLGGGRDTQYF	TGTGCCAGCAGCTTAGGGGGGGGGAGGGATACGCAGTATTTT
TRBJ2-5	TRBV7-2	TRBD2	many	CASSPLAGGPEYF	TGTGCCAGCAGCCCGCTAGCGGGAGGGCCGGAGTACTTC
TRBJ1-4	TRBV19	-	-	CASSIRRNEKLFF	TGTGCCAGTAGTATACGCCGGAATGAAAAACTGTTTTTT
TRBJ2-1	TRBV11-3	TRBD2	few	CASSRASGDHEQFF	TGTGCCAGCAGCCGGGCTAGCGGGGACCATGAGCAGTTCTTC
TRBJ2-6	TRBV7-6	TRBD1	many	CASSPDRAGANVLTF	TGTGCCAGCAGCCCAGACAGGGCTGGGGCCAACGTCCTGACTTTC
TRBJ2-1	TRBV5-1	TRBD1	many	CASSLAGGQSNEQFF	TGCGCCAGCAGCTTGGCAGGGGGCCAGAGCAATGAGCAGTTCTTC
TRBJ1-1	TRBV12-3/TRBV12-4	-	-	CATSTQGVTEAFF	TGTGCCACGTCGACCCAAGGGGTCACTGAAGCTTTCTTT
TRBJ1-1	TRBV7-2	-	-	CASSLRQTNTEAFF	TGTGCCAGCAGCTTACGGCAGACGAACACTGAAGCTTTCTTT
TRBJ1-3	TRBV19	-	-	CASQKVADSRNTIYF	TGTGCCAGCCAGAAGGTGGCCGATTCAAGAAACACCATATATTTT
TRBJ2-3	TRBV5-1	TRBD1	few	CASSVRQGETDTQYF	TGCGCCAGCAGTGTTCGACAGGGGGAAACAGATACGCAGTATTTT
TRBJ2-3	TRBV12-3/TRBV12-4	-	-	CASSSRGLAQYF	TGTGCCAGCAGTTCCCGGGGGTTGGCGCAGTATTTT
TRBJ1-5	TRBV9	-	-	CASSVEGAGQPQHF	TGTGCCAGCAGCGTAGAAGGGGCCGGTCAGCCCCAGCATTTT
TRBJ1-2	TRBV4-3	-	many	CASSQDRDGMSRGYTF	TGCGCCAGCAGCCAAGATCGCGACGGCATGAGCCGTGGCTACACCTTC
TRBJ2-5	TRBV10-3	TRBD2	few	CAISESAGGEKTQYF	TGTGCCATCAGTGAGTCAGCGGGAGGGGAGAAGACCCAGTACTTC
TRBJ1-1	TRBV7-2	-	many	CASSLAVQRNTEAFF	TGTGCCAGCAGCTTAGCGGTACAGAGGAACACTGAAGCTTTCTTT
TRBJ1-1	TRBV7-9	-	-	CASARGGGMNTEAFF	TGTGCCAGCGCACGGGGGGGGGGGATGAACACTGAAGCTTTCTTT
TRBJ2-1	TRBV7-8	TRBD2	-	CASRKRGPRDEQFF	TGTGCCAGCAGAAAGCGGGGCCCTCGGGATGAGCAGTTCTTC
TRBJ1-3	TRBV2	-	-	CASRAWGRDGNTIYF	TGTGCCAGCAGAGCCTGGGGTAGGGATGGAAACACCATATATTTT
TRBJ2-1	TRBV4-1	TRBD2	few	CASSQEDPASGGYNEQFF	TGCGCCAGCAGCCAAGAAGACCCCGCTAGCGGAGGATACAATGAGCAGTTCTTC
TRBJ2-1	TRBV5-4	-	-	CASSLGGRDRNNEQFF	TGTGCCAGCAGCTTGGGGGGGCGGGACAGAAACAATGAGCAGTTCTTC
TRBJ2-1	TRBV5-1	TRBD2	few	CASGAGGPPYNEQFF	TGCGCCAGCGGAGCGGGAGGGCCCCCCTACAATGAGCAGTTCTTC
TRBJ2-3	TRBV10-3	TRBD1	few	CAIKAPGQGLADTQYF	TGTGCCATCAAAGCTCCGGGACAGGGGCTGGCAGATACGCAGTATTTT
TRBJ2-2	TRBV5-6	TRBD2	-	CASRRTSNTGELFF	TGTGCCAGCAGGCGGACTAGCAACACCGGGGAGCTGTTTTTT
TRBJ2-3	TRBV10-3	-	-	CAIRTTGPLGDTQYF	TGTGCCATCAGGACGACAGGACCTCTGGGAGATACGCAGTATTTT
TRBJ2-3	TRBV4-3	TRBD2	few	CASSQDASGRGTDTQYF	TGCGCCAGCAGCCAAGATGCGAGCGGGAGAGGCACAGATACGCAGTATTTT
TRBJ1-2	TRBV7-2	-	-	CASSFFSDGNYGYTF	TGTGCCAGCAGCTTTTTTTCGGACGGTAACTATGGCTACACCTTC
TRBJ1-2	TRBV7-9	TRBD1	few	CASSRDRGGYGYTF	TGTGCCAGCAGTCGGGACAGGGGAGGCTATGGCTACACCTTC
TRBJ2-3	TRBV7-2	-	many	CATALAGPRHGTDTQYF	TGTGCCACCGCTCTGGCAGGGCCTCGTCACGGCACAGATACGCAGTATTTT
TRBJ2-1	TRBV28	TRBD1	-	CASTHGQGMRVYNEQFF	TGTGCCAGCACTCATGGACAGGGGATGCGGGTCTACAATGAGCAGTTCTTC
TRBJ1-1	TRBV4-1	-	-	CASSQEPGHLEAFF	TGCGCCAGCAGCCAAGAGCCGGGACATCTCGAAGCTTTCTTT
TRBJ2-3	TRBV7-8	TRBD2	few	CASTTSGRATQYF	TGTGCCAGCACCACTAGCGGGAGGGCTACGCAGTATTTT